The 6 T cell receptor beta chains below come from one sample, sequenced in a study of cytomegalovirus exposure and HLA in healthy donors. In the PCR, 60 Vbeta and 13 Jbeta primers were used. The protocol was immunoSEQ multiplex PCR, while the TCRdb copy is restricted to in-frame clones and leaves out a portion. The repertoire includes some 120,000 clones, 70% to 85% of them detected once, and under 3% sits in the top ten. The sequenced sample consisted of PBMCs. These receptors were collected from a woman aged 18-35 years in good health and CMV-seropositive.

DNA for the CDR3: TGTGCAAGTCGTGGCTTAGGGGGCCTACCGAACACTGAAGCTTTCTTT. Its protein product is CASRGLGGLPNTEAFF. This chain joins TRBV12-2 and TRBJ1-1; the D call TRBD1 from the table was never checked on the DNA. TRBV12-2 is a documented pseudogene. CDR3 size: 16 residues.

The table lists this clone with a count of one. The J gene is TRBJ1-5, the V gene TRBV5-1; 7 nucleotides match TRBD1. Unmatched junction bases numbered 1, after V lost 2 bases and J lost 5 bases. This CDR3 spans 13 amino acids. Germline V lookup: CDR1 SGHRS, CDR2 YFSETQ. CDR3 nucleotides: TGCGCCAGCAGCTTAAGGGGGCATCAGCCCCAGCATTTT. Protein product: CASSLRGHQPQHF.

The gene calls are TRBV4-1 and TRBJ2-5; 15 bases line up with TRBD2. Per the germline V gene, CDR1 is MGHRA and CDR2 is YSYEKL. The V segment lost 6 bases and the J segment 4 bases; nucleotides outside the gene matches: 3. The CDR3 totals 15 residues. In DNA form, the CDR3 reads TGCGCCAGCAGAGGACTAGCGGGGGGGGGAGAGACCCAGTACTTC. This encodes CASRGLAGGGETQYF.

V and J are TRBV28 and TRBJ1-2, with 10 bases matching TRBD1. The germline V gene encodes CDR1 MDHEN and CDR2 SYDVKM. The J segment lost 8 bases and the V segment lost 4 bases, leaving 7 bases of the junction unmatched. This CDR3 contains 14 residues. DNA for the CDR3: TGTGCCAGCAGTTCAGGGACAGGGGTGAGCGGCTACACCTTC. Residues: CASSSGTGVSGYTF.

This clone was counted once. This chain connects TRBV6-1 to TRBJ1-6; 8 bases match TRBD1. Looked up from germline, CDR1 is MNHNS and CDR2 is SASEGT. This CDR3 spans 14 amino acids. J was trimmed by 10 bases and V by 5 bases; bases with no gene match: 7. The CDR3 DNA follows: TGTGCCAGCAGTCCTGGGACAGGTTCCTCACCCCTCCACTTT. It translates to CASSPGTGSSPLHF.

The chain recombines TRBV5-6 with TRBJ2-2; tentative D call: TRBD1 (5 bases). Deletions cut 0 bases from V and 0 bases from J, with 9 bases between. The germline CDR1 and CDR2 sequences are SGHDT and YYEEEE. The CDR3 spans 16 residues. The CDR3 spells CASSLDPGSNTGELFF. CDR3 DNA sequence: TGTGCCAGCAGCTTGGATCCAGGGTCGAACACCGGGGAGCTGTTTTTT.